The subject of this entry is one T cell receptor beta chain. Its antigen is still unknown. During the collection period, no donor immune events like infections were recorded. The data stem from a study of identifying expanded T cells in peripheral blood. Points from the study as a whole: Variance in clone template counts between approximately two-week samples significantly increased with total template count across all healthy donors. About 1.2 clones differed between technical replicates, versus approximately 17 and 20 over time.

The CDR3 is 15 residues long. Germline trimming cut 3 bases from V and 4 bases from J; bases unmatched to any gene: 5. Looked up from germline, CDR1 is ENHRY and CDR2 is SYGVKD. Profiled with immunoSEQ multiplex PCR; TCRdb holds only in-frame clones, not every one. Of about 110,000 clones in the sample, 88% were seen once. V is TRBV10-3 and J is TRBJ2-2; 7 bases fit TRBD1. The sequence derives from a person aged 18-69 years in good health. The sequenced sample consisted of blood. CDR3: CAISDGAGGTGELFF. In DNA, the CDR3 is TGTGCCATCAGTGACGGGGCAGGGGGCACCGGGGAGCTGTTTTTT.